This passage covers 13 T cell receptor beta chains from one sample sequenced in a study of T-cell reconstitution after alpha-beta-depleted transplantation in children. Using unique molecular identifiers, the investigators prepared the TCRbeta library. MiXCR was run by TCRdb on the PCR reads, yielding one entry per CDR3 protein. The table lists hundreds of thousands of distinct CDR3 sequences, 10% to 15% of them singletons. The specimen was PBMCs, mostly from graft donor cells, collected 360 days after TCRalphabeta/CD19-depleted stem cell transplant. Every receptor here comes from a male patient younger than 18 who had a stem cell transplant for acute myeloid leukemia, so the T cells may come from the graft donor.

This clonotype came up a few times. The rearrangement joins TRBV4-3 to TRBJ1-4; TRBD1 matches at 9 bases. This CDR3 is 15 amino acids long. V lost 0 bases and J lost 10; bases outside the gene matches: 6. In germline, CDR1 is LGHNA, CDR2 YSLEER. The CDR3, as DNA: TGCGCCAGCAGCCAAGATGGGACAGGGATCGGAAAACTGTTTTTT. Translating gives CASSQDGTGIGKLFF.

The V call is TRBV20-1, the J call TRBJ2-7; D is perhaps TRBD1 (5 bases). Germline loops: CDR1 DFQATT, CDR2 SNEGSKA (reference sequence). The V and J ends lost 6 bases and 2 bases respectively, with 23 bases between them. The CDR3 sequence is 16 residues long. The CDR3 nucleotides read TGCAGTGCACCCACGGTTGTGGGGCGGACCCCCTACGAGCAGTACTTC. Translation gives CSAPTVVGRTPYEQYF.

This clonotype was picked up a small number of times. In DNA, the CDR3 is TGTGCCAGCAGCAGGGACAGAAATGAGCAGTTCTTC. This encodes CASSRDRNEQFF. This chain joins TRBV5-8 and TRBJ2-1; 7 positions agree with TRBD1. CDR1 and CDR2 from the germline V gene are SGHTS and YDEGEE. Losses at the gene ends were 4 bases for V and 7 bases for J; bases not matched to a gene: 2. The CDR3 totals 12 residues.

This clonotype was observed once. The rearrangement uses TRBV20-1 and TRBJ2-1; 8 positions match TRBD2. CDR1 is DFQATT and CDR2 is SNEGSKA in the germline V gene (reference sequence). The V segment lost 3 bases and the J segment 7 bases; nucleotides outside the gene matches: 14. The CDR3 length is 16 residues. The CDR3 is CSASHPRAGGRNEQFF. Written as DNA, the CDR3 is TGCAGTGCTAGTCACCCTAGGGCGGGAGGAAGGAATGAGCAGTTCTTC.

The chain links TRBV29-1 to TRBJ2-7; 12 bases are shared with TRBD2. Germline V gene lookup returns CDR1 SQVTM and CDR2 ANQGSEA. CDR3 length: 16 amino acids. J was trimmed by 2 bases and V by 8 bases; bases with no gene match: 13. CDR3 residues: CSFGVLAGGPAYEQYF. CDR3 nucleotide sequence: TGCAGCTTCGGGGTACTAGCGGGAGGACCAGCCTACGAGCAGTACTTC.

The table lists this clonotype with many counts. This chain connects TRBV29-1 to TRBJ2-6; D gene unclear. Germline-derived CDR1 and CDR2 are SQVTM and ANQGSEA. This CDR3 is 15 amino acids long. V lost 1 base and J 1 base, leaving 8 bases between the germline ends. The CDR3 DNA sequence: TGCAGCGTTGAAGGACCCACTTCTGGGGCCAACGTCCTGACTTTC. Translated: CSVEGPTSGANVLTF.

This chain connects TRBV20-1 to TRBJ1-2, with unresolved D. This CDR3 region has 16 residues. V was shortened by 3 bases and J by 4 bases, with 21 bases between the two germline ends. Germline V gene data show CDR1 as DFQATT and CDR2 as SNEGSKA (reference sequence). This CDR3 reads CSAREFREGLSYGYTF. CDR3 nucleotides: TGCAGTGCTAGGGAATTTAGGGAGGGTTTAAGCTATGGCTACACCTTC.

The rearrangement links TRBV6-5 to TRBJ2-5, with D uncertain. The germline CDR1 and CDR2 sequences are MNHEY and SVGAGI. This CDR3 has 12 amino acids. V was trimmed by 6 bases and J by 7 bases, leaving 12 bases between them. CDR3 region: CASSQSWGTQYF. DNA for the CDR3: TGTGCCAGCAGCCAATCTTGGGGGACCCAGTACTTC.

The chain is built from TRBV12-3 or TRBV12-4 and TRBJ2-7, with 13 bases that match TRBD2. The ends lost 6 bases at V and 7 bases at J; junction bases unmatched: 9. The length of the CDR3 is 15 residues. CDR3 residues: CASSVPGLAGQEQYF. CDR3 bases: TGTGCCAGCAGCGTACCGGGACTAGCGGGGCAAGAGCAGTACTTC.

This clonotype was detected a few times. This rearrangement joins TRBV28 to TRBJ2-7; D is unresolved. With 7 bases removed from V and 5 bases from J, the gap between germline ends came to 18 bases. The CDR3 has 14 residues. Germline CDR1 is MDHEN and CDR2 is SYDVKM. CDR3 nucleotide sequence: TGTGCCAGCATAGGCGGACCCCCCTTAGACGAGCAGTACTTC. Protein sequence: CASIGGPPLDEQYF.

The CDR3 coding sequence is TGTGCCAGCAGCTTACGGCGGTACACCGGGGAGCTGTTTTTT. It is translated as CASSLRRYTGELFF. The chain carries TRBV7-3 and TRBJ2-2, with unresolved D. The V and J ends lost 2 bases and 3 bases respectively, with 7 bases between them. Germline CDR1 reads SGHTA; CDR2 reads FQGTGA. The CDR3 totals 14 residues. The full variable domain, in which reference TRBV7-3 and TRBJ2-2 provide the parts outside the CDR3, is GAGVSQTPSNKVTEKGKYVELRCDPISGHTALYWYRQSLGQGPEFLIYFQGTGAADDSGLPNDRFFAVRPEGSVSTLKIQRTERGDSAVYLCASSLRRYTGELFFGEGSRLTVL.

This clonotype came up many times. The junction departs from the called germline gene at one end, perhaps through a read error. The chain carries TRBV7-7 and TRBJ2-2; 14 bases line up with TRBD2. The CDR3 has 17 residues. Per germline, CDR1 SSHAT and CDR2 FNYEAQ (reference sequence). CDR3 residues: CASRGTSGRFGTGELFF. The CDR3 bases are TGTGCTAGCAGAGGGACTAGCGGGAGATTCGGGACCGGGGAGCTGTTTTTT.

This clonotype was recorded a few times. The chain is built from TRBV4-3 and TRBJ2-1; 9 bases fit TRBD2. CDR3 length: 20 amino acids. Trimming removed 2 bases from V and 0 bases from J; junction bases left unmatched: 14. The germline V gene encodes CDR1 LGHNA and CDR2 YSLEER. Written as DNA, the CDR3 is TGCGCCAGCAGCCAACTAGCGCTAGCGGGATGGGGGAGCTCCTACAATGAGCAGTTCTTC. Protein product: CASSQLALAGWGSSYNEQFF.